This TCR beta chain was sequenced in a study of naive and memory T cell subsets. Remarks on this clonotype: The antigen remains undetermined.

The beta constant-region primer was an equimolar mix of two oligonucleotides covering TRBC1 and TRBC2. The ligated cDNA underwent four PCR rounds using SP2 and nested alpha and beta constant-region primers. TCRdb passed the UMI-ligation and nested PCR reads through MiXCR, listing each CDR3 protein once. The sample consists of 150,000 or so distinct CDR3 sequences, 22% of them appearing once. This CDR3 spans 14 amino acids. Trimming cost V 6 bases and J 8 bases, with 18 bases left between them. CDR1 is SGHVS and CDR2 is FQNEAQ in the germline V gene. Overall study results and limits: A few larger clonotypes appeared in naive repertoires, especially CD8, possibly memory cells re-expressing CD45RA.

This TCR was recovered from a human donor in good health. Material: naive CD4+ T cells from blood. The chain combines TRBV7-8 with TRBJ2-3, with TRBD2 as a possible D gene (5 bases). The CDR3 coding sequence is TGTGCCAGCAGTCCTAGCCGTAGCCCGGGTACGCAGTATTTT. It is translated as CASSPSRSPGTQYF.